Shown below are 3 T cell receptor beta chains from a single sample sequenced in a study of post-analysis software for immune sequencing data. Findings and caveats of the study: Patients showed TRBV5-6, TRBV5-1 and TRBV20-1 among roughly 5 TRBV segments more frequent than in controls.

These receptors' antigens are unknown. The authors incorporated unique molecular identifiers into the TCR beta cDNA libraries. TCRdb itself ran the PCR reads through MiXCR, one entry per CDR3 protein. The sample carries more than 500,000 distinct CDR3 sequences, approximately 34% recorded once. Material for sequencing was blood. The receptors were gathered from a girl aged 2-17 years with multiple sclerosis.

To note about this clonotype: A far larger clone is one base from this, pointing to a likely read error. The chain is built from TRBV7-8 and TRBJ2-5; a possible D gene is TRBD1 (6 bases). The CDR3 covers 12 residues. From germline, CDR1 is SGHVS and CDR2 FQNEAQ. Deletions cut 5 bases from V and 9 bases from J, with 13 bases between. DNA of the CDR3: TGTGCCAGCAGCCAAGGGGGTGAGGCCCAGTACTTC. Translating it yields CASSQGGEAQYF. Full variable domain (missing parts from reference TRBV7-8 and TRBJ2-5): GAGVSQSPRYKVAKRGQDVALRCDPISGHVSLFWYQQALGQGPEFLTYFQNEAQLDKSGLPSDRFFAERPEGSVSTLKIQRTQQEDSAVYLCASSQGGEAQYFGPGTRLLVL.

The chain has TRBV10-3 and TRBJ1-5; D gene unclear. The germline V gene encodes CDR1 ENHRY and CDR2 SYGVKD. The CDR3 extends over 16 amino acids. Trimming removed 0 bases from V and 3 bases from J, with 12 bases in between. CDR3 bases: TGTGCCATCAGTGAGTCGGCAATAGGGCCCAATCAGCCCCAGCATTTT. This codes for CAISESAIGPNQPQHF.

This chain joins TRBV20-1 and TRBJ1-1; 7 nucleotides line up with TRBD1. CDR1 is DFQATT and CDR2 is SNEGSKA in the germline V gene (reference sequence). V lost 6 bases, J lost 6 bases, and 10 bases stayed unmatched. CDR3 length equals 13 residues. The CDR3 region is CSAWGDRAAEAFF. CDR3 in DNA: TGCAGTGCCTGGGGCGACAGGGCTGCTGAAGCTTTCTTT.